Detailed here is one TCR beta chain. As yet, its antigen is unknown. There are 16 residues in the CDR3. Germline V gene sequence: CDR1 MGHRA, CDR2 YSYEKL. Per sample, extraction of total RNA gave at least 5.5 micrograms in every case. The sample belongs to a study of blood T cells in healthy people across ages. Study-level findings and limits: Naive and antigen-experienced cells could not be conclusively compared, given unsorted PBMCs. Older individuals had lower TCR beta diversity per million T cells (the decline was roughly linear).

With a J-beta primer mix and a sample-barcoded 5' primer, a second PCR ran about 7 to 12 cycles. Each CDR3 protein is one row after TCRdb ran MiXCR on the 5' RACE reads. The table includes fewer than 700,000 distinct CDR3 sequences, 40% to 50% detected once. The V and J genes are TRBV4-1 and TRBJ2-7, with 9 positions matching TRBD2. The assigned J gene may be wrong: the sequence end matches TRBJ2-5 better. The source is a man aged 80 or over in good health. The sample comprised blood. For the CDR3, the DNA is TGCGCCAGCAGCCAAATCCCTAGCGGGAAGGGAGAGACCCAGTACTTC. As protein: CASSQIPSGKGETQYF.